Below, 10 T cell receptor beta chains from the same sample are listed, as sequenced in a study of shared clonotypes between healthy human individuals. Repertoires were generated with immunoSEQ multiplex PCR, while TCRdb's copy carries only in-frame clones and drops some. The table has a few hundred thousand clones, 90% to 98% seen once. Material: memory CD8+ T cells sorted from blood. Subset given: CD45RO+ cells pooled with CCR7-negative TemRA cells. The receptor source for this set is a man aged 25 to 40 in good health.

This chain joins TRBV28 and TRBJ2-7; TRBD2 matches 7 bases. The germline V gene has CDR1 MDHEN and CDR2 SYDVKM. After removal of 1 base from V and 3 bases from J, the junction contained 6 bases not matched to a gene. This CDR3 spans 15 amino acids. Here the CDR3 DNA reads TGTGCCAGCAGTTTATTGACGGGAGGCGGCTACGAGCAGTACTTC. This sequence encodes CASSLLTGGGYEQYF.

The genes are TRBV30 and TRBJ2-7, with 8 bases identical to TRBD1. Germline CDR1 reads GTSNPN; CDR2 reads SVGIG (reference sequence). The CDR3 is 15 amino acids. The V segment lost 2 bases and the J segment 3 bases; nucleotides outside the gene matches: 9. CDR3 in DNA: TGTGCCTGGAGTAAGATCAGGGGGCGCCTCTACGAGCAGTACTTC. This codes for CAWSKIRGRLYEQYF.

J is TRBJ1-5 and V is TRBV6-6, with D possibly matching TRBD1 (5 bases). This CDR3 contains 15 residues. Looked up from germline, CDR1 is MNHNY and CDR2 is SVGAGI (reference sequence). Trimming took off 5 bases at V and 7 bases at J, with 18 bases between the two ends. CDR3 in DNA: TGTGCCAGCAGTCCCGCCCAGGGACGAGGACAGCCCCAGCATTTT. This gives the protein CASSPAQGRGQPQHF.

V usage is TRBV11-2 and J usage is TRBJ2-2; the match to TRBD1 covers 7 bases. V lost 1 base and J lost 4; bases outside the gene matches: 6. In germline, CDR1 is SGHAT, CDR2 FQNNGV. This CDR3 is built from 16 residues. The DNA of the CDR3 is TGTGCCAGCAGCTTAGGACAGGGTCGTAGCACCGGGGAGCTGTTTTTT. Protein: CASSLGQGRSTGELFF.

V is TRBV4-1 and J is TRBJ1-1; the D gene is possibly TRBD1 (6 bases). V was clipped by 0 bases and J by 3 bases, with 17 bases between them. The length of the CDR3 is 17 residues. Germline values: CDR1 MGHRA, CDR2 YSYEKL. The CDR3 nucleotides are TGCGCCAGCAGCCAAGATCGGGGGGCAGCCACCTACACTGAAGCTTTCTTT. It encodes CASSQDRGAATYTEAFF.

The CDR3 DNA is TGTGCCAGCAGCTCGACGAGGGGCATCAACACCGGGGAGCTGTTTTTT. Residues: CASSSTRGINTGELFF. The chain carries TRBV7-2 and TRBJ2-2; possibly TRBD1 or TRBD2 for D (5 bases each). The CDR3 has 16 amino acids. Trimming stripped 4 bases from V and 2 bases from J, with 14 bases between. Germline V gives CDR1 SGHTA, CDR2 FQGNSA.

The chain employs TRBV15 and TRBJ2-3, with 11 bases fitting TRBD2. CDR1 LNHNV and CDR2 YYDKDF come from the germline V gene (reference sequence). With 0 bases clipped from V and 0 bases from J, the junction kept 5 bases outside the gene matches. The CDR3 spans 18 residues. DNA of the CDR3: TGTGCCACCAGCAGAGATTTTAGCGGGAGGGCTAGCACAGATACGCAGTATTTT. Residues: CATSRDFSGRASTDTQYF.

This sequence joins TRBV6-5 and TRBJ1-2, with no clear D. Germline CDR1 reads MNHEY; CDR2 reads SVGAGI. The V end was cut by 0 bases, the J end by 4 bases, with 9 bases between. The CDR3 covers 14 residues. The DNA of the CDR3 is TGTGCCAGCAGTTACTCAGGGCGCGGCTATGGCTACACCTTC. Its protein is CASSYSGRGYGYTF.

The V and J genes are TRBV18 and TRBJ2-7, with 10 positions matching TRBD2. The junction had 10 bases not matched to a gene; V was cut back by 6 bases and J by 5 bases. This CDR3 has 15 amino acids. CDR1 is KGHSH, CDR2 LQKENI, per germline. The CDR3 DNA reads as TGTGCCAGCTCTCCCCAATCCGGGACTAGCGACGAGCAGTACTTC. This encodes CASSPQSGTSDEQYF.

CDR3 loop: CASSRTGDYGYTF. The CDR3 DNA follows: TGTGCCAGTAGTAGGACAGGGGACTATGGCTACACCTTC. The chain has TRBV19 and TRBJ1-2; the match to TRBD1 covers 9 bases. CDR1 LNHDA and CDR2 SQIVND come from the germline V gene (reference sequence). CDR3 length: 13 residues. The ends lost 4 bases at V and 3 bases at J; junction bases unmatched: 0.